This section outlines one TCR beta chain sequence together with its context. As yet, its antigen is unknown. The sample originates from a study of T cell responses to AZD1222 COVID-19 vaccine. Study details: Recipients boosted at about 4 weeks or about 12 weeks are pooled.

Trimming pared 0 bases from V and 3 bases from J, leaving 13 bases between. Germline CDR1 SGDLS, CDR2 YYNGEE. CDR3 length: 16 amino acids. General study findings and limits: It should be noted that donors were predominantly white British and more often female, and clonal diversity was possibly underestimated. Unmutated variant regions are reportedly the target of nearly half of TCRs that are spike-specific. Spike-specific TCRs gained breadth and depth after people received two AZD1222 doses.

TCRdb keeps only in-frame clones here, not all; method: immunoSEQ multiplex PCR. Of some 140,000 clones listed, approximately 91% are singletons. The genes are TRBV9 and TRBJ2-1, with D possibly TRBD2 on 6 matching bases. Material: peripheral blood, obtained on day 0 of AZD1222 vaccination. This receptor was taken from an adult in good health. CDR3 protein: CASSVVGGGHYNEQFF. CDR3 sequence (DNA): TGTGCCAGCAGCGTAGTGGGGGGAGGCCACTACAATGAGCAGTTCTTC.